Following are 16 T cell receptor beta chains from one sample sequenced in a study of OX40 agonist ivuxolimab in advanced cancers. Repertoires were generated with immunoSEQ multiplex PCR, while TCRdb's copy carries only in-frame clones and drops some. The sample yields 22,000 or so clones, around 77% seen once. The sample in question was CD4+ or CD8+ T cells sorted from blood, obtained in a trial of the OX40 agonist ivuxolimab. These receptors were collected from an adult with an advanced solid tumor such as melanoma, head and neck, liver or kidney cancer.

The chain has TRBV6-1 and TRBJ2-7, with 9 positions matching TRBD1. V lost 5 bases to trimming and J lost 3 bases; unmatched junction nucleotides: 5. CDR3 length: 14 amino acids. CDR1 and CDR2 from the germline V gene are MNHNS and SASEGT. The CDR3 loop reads CASSIRDRDYEQYF. The CDR3 coding sequence is TGTGCCAGCAGTATCCGGGACAGGGACTACGAGCAGTACTTC.

V usage is TRBV5-4 and J usage is TRBJ1-1; D is perhaps TRBD1 (5 bases). V was trimmed by 3 bases and J by 4 bases, leaving 10 bases between them. Germline V CDR1 and CDR2: SGHNT, YYREEE (reference sequence). This CDR3 region has 13 residues. The CDR3 DNA follows: TGTGCCAGCAGCTCCAGGGTATTCACTGAAGCTTTCTTT. Translated, it gives CASSSRVFTEAFF.

V and J are TRBV7-9 and TRBJ2-3; 12 bases fit TRBD2. Germline loops: CDR1 SEHNR, CDR2 FQNEAQ (reference sequence). The CDR3 has 16 amino acids. V lost 4 bases, J lost 5 bases, and 7 bases stayed unmatched. CDR3 in DNA: TGTGCCAGCAGCTCGTGGACTAGCGGGGTTAAAGATACGCAGTATTTT. Its translation: CASSSWTSGVKDTQYF.

This clone appeared a few times. The rearrangement joins TRBV28 to TRBJ1-3, with 8 bases that match TRBD1. V was pared by 3 bases and J by 9 bases, with 13 bases of the junction left unmatched. Per the germline V gene, CDR1 is MDHEN and CDR2 is SYDVKM. The CDR3 extends over 16 amino acids. The CDR3 is CASSFLQGAQGGTIYF. As DNA, the CDR3 is TGTGCCAGCAGTTTCCTCCAGGGGGCACAAGGTGGCACCATATATTTT.

J is TRBJ2-1 and V is TRBV6-4, with D hard to call. This CDR3 region has 16 residues. Germline CDR1 reads MRHNA; CDR2 reads SNTAGT. Between the trimmed V and J ends, which lost 1 base and 4 bases, there was a span of 14 bases. DNA for the CDR3: TGTGCCAGCAGTGACTACGCGACTCGAGTTTACAATGAGCAGTTCTTC. Its translation is CASSDYATRVYNEQFF.

The chain recombines TRBV5-4 with TRBJ2-3, with TRBD2 identical over 8 bases. V was pared by 7 bases and J by 4 bases, with 8 bases of the junction left unmatched. Germline values: CDR1 SGHNT, CDR2 YYREEE (reference sequence). The CDR3 is 14 residues long. The CDR3 DNA sequence: TGTGCCAGCCGACCGGGGGGGCTCGCAGATACGCAGTATTTT. It is translated as CASRPGGLADTQYF.

The J gene is TRBJ1-2, the V gene TRBV4-3, with D unresolved. The CDR3 consists of 11 residues. Trimming left V 1 base short and J 6 bases short, with 3 bases between. CDR1 and CDR2 (germline): LGHNA, YSLEER. The DNA for the CDR3 is TGCGCCAGCAGCCAAGGGGATGGCTACACCTTC. Encoded protein: CASSQGDGYTF.

The CDR3, as DNA: TGTGCCAGCGGCTCCAGGCACCACCAGCCCCAGCATTTT. Translated: CASGSRHHQPQHF. V is TRBV27 and J is TRBJ1-5; D uncertain. This CDR3 is built from 13 residues. Germline V gene data show CDR1 as MNHEY and CDR2 as SMNVEV (reference sequence). Trimming left V 8 bases short and J 7 bases short, with 15 bases between.

The chain combines TRBV9 with TRBJ2-1, with TRBD1 as a possible D gene (6 bases). CDR1 and CDR2 (germline): SGDLS, YYNGEE. The CDR3 runs 15 residues. Trimming took off 0 bases at V and 6 bases at J, with 13 bases between the two ends. The CDR3 is CASSVDSLGGNEQFF. CDR3 in DNA: TGTGCCAGCAGCGTAGATTCCCTAGGGGGCAATGAGCAGTTCTTC.

The chain has TRBV4-1 and TRBJ1-2; 7 nucleotides align to TRBD1. This CDR3 region has 15 residues. Per the germline V gene, CDR1 is MGHRA and CDR2 is YSYEKL. With V trimmed by 1 base and J by 4 bases, 6 bases remained unmatched. The DNA of the CDR3 is TGCGCCAGCAGCCAAGCAACAGGGGCCCTCTATGGCTACACCTTC. Residues: CASSQATGALYGYTF.

The V and J genes are TRBV25-1 and TRBJ2-7, with D hard to call. V was clipped by 3 bases and J by 3 bases, with 0 bases between them. In germline, CDR1 is MGHDK, CDR2 SYGVNS. This CDR3 region has 10 residues. For the CDR3, the DNA is TGTGCCAGCAGTGACTACGAGCAGTACTTC. Amino acids: CASSDYEQYF.

This clone was found a few times. J is TRBJ1-6 and V is TRBV7-2, with D perhaps TRBD1 (6 bases). There are 14 residues in the CDR3. Trimming removed 1 base from V and 11 bases from J, with 12 bases in between. CDR1 is SGHTA and CDR2 is FQGNSA in the germline V gene. The CDR3 sequence is CASSLGAGGPPLHF. The DNA for the CDR3 is TGTGCCAGCAGCTTAGGTGCCGGGGGGCCACCCCTCCACTTT. The variable domain in full, completed from reference TRBV7-2 and TRBJ1-6, reads GAGVSQSPSNKVTEKGKDVELRCDPISGHTALYWYRQSLGQGLEFLIYFQGNSAPDKSGLPSDRFSAERTGGSVSTLTIQRTQQEDSAVYLCASSLGAGGPPLHFGNGTRLTVT.

The V and J genes are TRBV9 and TRBJ1-2; TRBD1 matches 7 bases. The germline CDR1 and CDR2 sequences are SGDLS and YYNGEE. CDR3 size: 13 residues. Trimming cost V 3 bases and J 4 bases; bases outside gene matches: 3. As DNA, the CDR3 is TGTGCCAGCAGCGGGACAGGACTCTATGGCTACACCTTC. It specifies CASSGTGLYGYTF.

The chain links TRBV7-6 to TRBJ1-5; D ambiguous. Germline values: CDR1 SGHVS, CDR2 FNYEAQ. The V end lost 1 base, the J end lost 4 bases, and 14 bases lay between the germline ends. The CDR3 has 16 residues. The CDR3 reads CASSLGGDQRNQPQHF. In nucleotides, the CDR3 is TGTGCCAGCAGCTTAGGGGGAGATCAGAGGAATCAGCCCCAGCATTTT.

The V call is TRBV16, the J call TRBJ2-5; D is possibly TRBD1 (5 bases). The CDR3 consists of 14 residues. V was trimmed by 5 bases and J by 6 bases, leaving 16 bases between them. CDR1 and CDR2 (germline): KGHSY, FQNENV. The CDR3 is CASSSDSDWQTQYF. In DNA form, the CDR3 reads TGTGCCAGCAGCTCAGACAGTGATTGGCAGACCCAGTACTTC. Variable domain in full (rest from reference TRBV16 and TRBJ2-5): GEEVAQTPKHLVRGEGQKAKLYCAPIKGHSYVFWYQQVLKNEFKFLISFQNENVFDETGMPKERFSAKCLPNSPCSLEIQATKLEDSAVYFCASSSDSDWQTQYFGPGTRLLVL.

This chain links TRBV11-2 with TRBJ1-6, with a weak D call TRBD1 (5 bases). CDR3 size: 16 residues. Germline lookup yields CDR1 SGHAT and CDR2 FQNNGV. V dropped 1 base and J dropped 6 bases, with 13 bases sitting between them. CDR3 residues: CASSLVGASGNSPLHF. The CDR3 region has the DNA TGTGCCAGCAGCTTAGTAGGGGCCAGCGGTAATTCACCCCTCCACTTT.